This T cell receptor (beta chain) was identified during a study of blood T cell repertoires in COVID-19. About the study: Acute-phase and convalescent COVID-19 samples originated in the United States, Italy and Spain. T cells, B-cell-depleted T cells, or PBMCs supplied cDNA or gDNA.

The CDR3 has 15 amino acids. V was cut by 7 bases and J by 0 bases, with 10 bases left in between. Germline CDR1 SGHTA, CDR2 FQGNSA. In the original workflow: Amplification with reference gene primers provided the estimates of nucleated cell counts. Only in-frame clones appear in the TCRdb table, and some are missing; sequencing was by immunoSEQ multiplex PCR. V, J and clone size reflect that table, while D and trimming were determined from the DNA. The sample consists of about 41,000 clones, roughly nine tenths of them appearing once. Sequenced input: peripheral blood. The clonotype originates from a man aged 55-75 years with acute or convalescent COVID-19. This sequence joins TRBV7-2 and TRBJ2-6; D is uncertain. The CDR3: CASNPSSSGANVLTF. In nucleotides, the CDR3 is TGTGCCAGCAACCCTAGTAGCTCTGGGGCCAACGTCCTGACTTTC.